The 21 T cell receptor beta chains below were found in one sample sequenced in a study of cytomegalovirus exposure and HLA in healthy donors. The primer mix had 60 Vbeta and 13 Jbeta primers. Sequencing used immunoSEQ multiplex PCR; TCRdb keeps in-frame clones, though not all of them. The sample has just under 90,000 clones, and its top ten clones hold about 5.5%. The material sequenced was PBMCs. Source of these receptors: a girl aged 10-17 years in good health and CMV-seropositive.

The chain recombines TRBV5-5 with TRBJ2-1, with D hard to call. This CDR3 region has 15 residues. The V gene's germline CDR1 is SGHKS and CDR2 YYEKEE (reference sequence). Trimming removed 1 base at V and 8 bases at J, with 16 bases between. CDR3 bases: TGTGCCAGCAGCTTGTTCAGTACGATTCGGGATGAGCAGTTCTTC. Protein sequence: CASSLFSTIRDEQFF.

The chain recombines TRBV19 with TRBJ1-2; 11 positions match TRBD1. The ends lost 3 bases at V and 3 bases at J; junction bases unmatched: 9. The CDR3 is 17 residues long. Germline V gene lookup returns CDR1 LNHDA and CDR2 SQIVND (reference sequence). The CDR3 nucleotides read TGTGCCAGTAGTATCTTCATCGGGACAGGGGGGTACTATGGCTACACCTTC. It is translated as CASSIFIGTGGYYGYTF.

The chain is built from TRBV28 and TRBJ2-7, with 9 bases lining up with TRBD1. The CDR3 has 15 residues. With 5 bases clipped from V and 3 bases from J, the junction kept 8 bases outside the gene matches. Per germline, CDR1 MDHEN and CDR2 SYDVKM. The CDR3 spells CASSLPGQGVYEQYV. DNA of the CDR3: TGTGCCAGCAGTCTCCCGGGACAGGGAGTCTACGAGCAGTACGTC.

This chain connects TRBV5-1 to TRBJ1-1; D remains unclear. The germline gives CDR1 SGHRS, CDR2 YFSETQ. V was cut by 0 bases and J by 3 bases, with 6 bases left in between. This CDR3 region has 13 residues. The CDR3 DNA reads TGCGCCAGCAGCTTGGTCGGAGACACTGAAGCTTTCTTT. This sequence encodes CASSLVGDTEAFF.

The chain links TRBV9 to TRBJ2-2; TRBD2 is a possible D gene (6 bases). Trimming removed 3 bases from V and 4 bases from J, with 13 bases in between. The CDR3 totals 15 residues. CDR1 is SGDLS and CDR2 is YYNGEE in the germline V gene. The CDR3 loop is CASSERWGGTGELFF. CDR3 bases: TGTGCCAGCAGCGAAAGGTGGGGAGGCACCGGGGAGCTGTTTTTT.

The rearrangement uses TRBV6-5 and TRBJ2-1; 13 bases align to TRBD2. Trimming removed 6 bases from V and 7 bases from J; junction bases left unmatched: 6. The germline gives CDR1 MNHEY, CDR2 SVGAGI. The length of the CDR3 is 15 residues. The CDR3 here is CASRGTSGDGNEQFF. In nucleotides, the CDR3 is TGTGCCAGCAGGGGGACTAGCGGGGATGGTAATGAGCAGTTCTTC.

This chain uses TRBV7-9 with TRBJ1-5, with D unresolved. CDR3 length: 14 amino acids. Germline V gene data show CDR1 as SEHNR and CDR2 as FQNEAQ (reference sequence). V lost 2 bases to trimming and J lost 4 bases, with 9 bases between them. CDR3 region: CASSLSRGNQPQHF. The CDR3, as DNA: TGTGCCAGCAGCTTAAGTAGAGGGAATCAGCCCCAGCATTTT.

The chain uses TRBV6-6 and TRBJ1-1, with a weak D call TRBD1 (5 bases). This CDR3 spans 15 amino acids. Trimming left V 0 bases short and J 0 bases short, with 8 bases between. Looked up from germline, CDR1 is MNHNY and CDR2 is SVGAGI (reference sequence). CDR3 DNA sequence: TGTGCCAGCAGTTACTCCACAGGCCTGAACACTGAAGCTTTCTTT. It codes for CASSYSTGLNTEAFF.

The CDR3 region has the DNA TGTGCCAGCAGCGTAGGGTATCGAGAAGAGACCCAGTACTTC. As protein: CASSVGYREETQYF. The chain is built from TRBV9 and TRBJ2-5; unclear D gene. Per germline, CDR1 SGDLS and CDR2 YYNGEE. CDR3 length: 14 residues. Trimming stripped 0 bases from V and 3 bases from J, with 9 bases between.

This chain links TRBV7-6 with TRBJ1-1, with TRBD1 identical over 8 bases. Germline trimming cut 0 bases from V and 4 bases from J; bases unmatched to any gene: 7. This CDR3 has 16 amino acids. Germline lookup yields CDR1 SGHVS and CDR2 FNYEAQ. Here the CDR3 DNA reads TGTGCCAGCAGCTTAGCCCTAACAGGGGGAGCCACTGAAGCTTTCTTT. This gives the protein CASSLALTGGATEAFF.

The rearrangement joins TRBV7-6 to TRBJ2-7; TRBD1 matches at 9 bases. The trim removed 5 bases at V and 3 bases at J, leaving 5 bases unmatched. This CDR3 has 14 amino acids. Germline V gives CDR1 SGHVS, CDR2 FNYEAQ. The CDR3 coding sequence is TGTGCCAGCAGCCAGGGACAGGGTCACTACGAGCAGTACTTC. Translated, it gives CASSQGQGHYEQYF.

The V gene is TRBV29-1, the J gene TRBJ2-7, with 10 bases that match TRBD1. The junction had 13 bases not matched to a gene; V was cut back by 5 bases and J by 9 bases. Per germline, CDR1 SQVTM and CDR2 ANQGSEA. The CDR3 runs 14 residues. The CDR3: CSVLGDRGFRVQYF. CDR3 nucleotide sequence: TGCAGCGTTCTCGGGGACAGGGGTTTCCGGGTGCAGTACTTC.

This sequence joins TRBV29-1 and TRBJ2-7, with TRBD2 matching 13 bases. The CDR3 sequence is 16 residues long. With V trimmed by 5 bases and J by 2 bases, 9 bases remained unmatched. In germline, CDR1 is SQVTM, CDR2 ANQGSEA. Written as DNA, the CDR3 is TGCAGCGTTCCGCGGGGGACTAGCGGGGAAACCTACGAGCAGTACTTC. Residues: CSVPRGTSGETYEQYF.

The V call is TRBV11-2, the J call TRBJ2-5; 7 positions agree with TRBD2. CDR1 is SGHAT and CDR2 is FQNNGV in the germline V gene. The V gene end was trimmed by 0 bases and the J gene end by 3 bases; junction bases not matched to a gene: 4. The CDR3 is 15 residues long. CDR3 nucleotides: TGTGCCAGCAGCTTAGATGGGCTAGCGGAAGAGACCCAGTACTTC. Protein sequence: CASSLDGLAEETQYF.

The gene calls are TRBV7-9 and TRBJ1-2; 7 bases fit TRBD1. Germline-derived CDR1 and CDR2 are SEHNR and FQNEAQ (reference sequence). The junction had 7 bases not matched to a gene; V was cut back by 5 bases and J by 7 bases. The CDR3 runs 13 residues. For the CDR3, the DNA is TGTGCCAGCAGCCAGAGAGACAGGGTTGGCTACACCTTC. This sequence encodes CASSQRDRVGYTF.

The chain couples TRBV4-3 to TRBJ1-3; TRBD1 aligns across 10 bases. Germline lookup yields CDR1 LGHNA and CDR2 YSLEER. This CDR3 is 16 amino acids long. J gave up 2 bases and V 1 base, and 2 bases lay outside the gene matches. The CDR3 DNA reads as TGCGCCAGCAGCCAAGCTGGGACAGGGGCTGGAAACACCATATATTTT. Its protein product is CASSQAGTGAGNTIYF.

The gene calls are TRBV6-5 and TRBJ1-6; D gene unclear. This CDR3 has 16 residues. Germline loops: CDR1 MNHEY, CDR2 SVGAGI. Trimming shortened V by 4 bases and J by 0 bases, and 10 bases separated the two germline ends. In DNA, the CDR3 is TGTGCCAGCAGTTCCGAGTTTCGCTCCTATAATTCACCCCTCCACTTT. Protein: CASSSEFRSYNSPLHF.

The chain couples TRBV7-9 to TRBJ2-7, with 7 positions matching TRBD2. From germline, CDR1 is SEHNR and CDR2 FQNEAQ (reference sequence). The V segment lost 5 bases and the J segment 0 bases; nucleotides outside the gene matches: 10. The CDR3 has 16 amino acids. CDR3 sequence: CASSQASGGSSYEQYF. CDR3 sequence (DNA): TGTGCCAGCAGCCAAGCTTCCGGGGGGAGCTCCTACGAGCAGTACTTC.

This chain joins TRBV7-9 and TRBJ1-2, with 9 bases identical to TRBD1. The CDR3 is 14 residues long. Germline V lookup: CDR1 SEHNR, CDR2 FQNEAQ (reference sequence). V trimming: 5 bases; J trimming: 5 bases; junction bases outside the gene matches: 6. For the CDR3, the DNA is TGTGCCAGCAGCGGTGAAGGACAGGGGTATGGCTACACCTTC. Protein sequence: CASSGEGQGYGYTF. Combining the CDR3 with reference TRBV7-9 and TRBJ1-2 gives the whole variable domain DTGVSQNPRHKITKRGQNVTFRCDPISEHNRLYWYRQTLGQGPEFLTYFQNEAQLEKSRLLSDRFSAERPKGSFSTLEIQRTEQGDSAMYLCASSGEGQGYGYTFGSGTRLTVV.

This chain joins TRBV25-1 and TRBJ2-3; D is ambiguous. Germline V gene sequence: CDR1 MGHDK, CDR2 SYGVNS. The CDR3 runs 14 residues. V was clipped by 5 bases and J by 0 bases, with 9 bases between them. The CDR3 here is CASSSKPSTDTQYF. DNA of the CDR3: TGTGCCAGCAGTAGCAAGCCGAGCACAGATACGCAGTATTTT.

The chain is built from TRBV27 and TRBJ2-2; D unresolved. The ends were cut back, 6 bases at V and 1 base at J, with 9 bases in the middle. The CDR3 is 14 residues long. Germline V CDR1 and CDR2: MNHEY, SMNVEV (reference sequence). The CDR3 loop is CASSSIMNTGELFF. The DNA for the CDR3 is TGTGCCAGCAGCTCTATCATGAACACCGGGGAGCTGTTTTTT.